This T cell receptor (beta chain) was captured in a study of blood T cell repertoires in COVID-19. As for the study in general: Spain, Italy and the United States supplied samples that represented acute and convalescent COVID-19.

Source study methods: Reference gene primer amplification gave nucleated cell count estimates. Method: immunoSEQ multiplex PCR; TCRdb's copy keeps in-frame clones and lacks some. V, J and clone size are taken as reported in that table, and D and trimming were inferred from the DNA itself. The sample lists about 230,000 clones; roughly 89% were seen once. Germline-derived CDR1 and CDR2 are SGHRS and YFSETQ. Trimming stripped 0 bases from V and 5 bases from J, with 9 bases between. This CDR3 has 13 amino acids. Participant ages covered 18 to 89 years across 24 US areas. The clonotype comes from a woman aged 25 to 39 with acute COVID-19. Sample: PBMCs or T cells enriched from blood (not recorded which). The chain joins TRBV5-1 to TRBJ2-7, with a weak D call TRBD1 (6 bases). This CDR3 is CASSLGDIDEQYF. CDR3 coding DNA: TGCGCCAGCAGCTTGGGGGACATCGACGAGCAGTACTTC.